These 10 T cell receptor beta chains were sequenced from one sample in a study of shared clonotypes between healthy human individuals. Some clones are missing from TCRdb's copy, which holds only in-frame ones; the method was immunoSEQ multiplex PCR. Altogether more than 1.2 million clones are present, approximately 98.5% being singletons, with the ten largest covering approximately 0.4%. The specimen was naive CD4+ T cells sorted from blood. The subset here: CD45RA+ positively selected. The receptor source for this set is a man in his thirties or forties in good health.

The CDR3 sequence: CASSLAIFGLEQFF. The CDR3 bases are TGCGCCAGCAGCTTGGCCATATTTGGACTTGAGCAGTTCTTC. The rearrangement links TRBV5-1 to TRBJ2-1; tentatively, D is TRBD2 (5 bases). Germline loops: CDR1 SGHRS, CDR2 YFSETQ. The CDR3 length is 14 residues. Trimming removed 0 bases at V and 9 bases at J, with 13 bases between. Full variable domain (rest looked up from reference TRBV5-1 and TRBJ2-1): KAGVTQTPRYLIKTRGQQVTLSCSPISGHRSVSWYQQTPGQGLQFLFEYFSETQRNKGNFPGRFSGRQFSNSRSEMNVSTLELGDSALYLCASSLAIFGLEQFFGPGTRLTVL.

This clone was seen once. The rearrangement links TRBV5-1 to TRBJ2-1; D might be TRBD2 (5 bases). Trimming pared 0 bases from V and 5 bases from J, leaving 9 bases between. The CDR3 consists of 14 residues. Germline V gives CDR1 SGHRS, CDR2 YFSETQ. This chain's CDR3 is CASSLDLANNEQFF. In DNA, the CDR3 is TGCGCCAGCAGCTTGGACCTAGCCAACAATGAGCAGTTCTTC. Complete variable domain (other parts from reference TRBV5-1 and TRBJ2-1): KAGVTQTPRYLIKTRGQQVTLSCSPISGHRSVSWYQQTPGQGLQFLFEYFSETQRNKGNFPGRFSGRQFSNSRSEMNVSTLELGDSALYLCASSLDLANNEQFFGPGTRLTVL.

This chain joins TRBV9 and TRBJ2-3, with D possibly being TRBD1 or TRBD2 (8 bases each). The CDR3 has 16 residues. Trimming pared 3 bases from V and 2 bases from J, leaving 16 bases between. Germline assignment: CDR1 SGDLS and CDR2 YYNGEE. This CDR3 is CASSAGGTGNTDTQYF. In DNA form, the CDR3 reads TGTGCCAGCAGCGCGGGAGGGACAGGCAACACAGATACGCAGTATTTT.

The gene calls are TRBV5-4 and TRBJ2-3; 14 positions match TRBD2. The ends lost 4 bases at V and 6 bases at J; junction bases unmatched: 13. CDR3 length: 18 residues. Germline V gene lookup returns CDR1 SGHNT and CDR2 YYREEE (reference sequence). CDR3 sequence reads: CASSPDGLAGGLADTQYF. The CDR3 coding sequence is TGTGCCAGCAGCCCAGACGGACTAGCGGGAGGCTTGGCTGATACGCAGTATTTT.

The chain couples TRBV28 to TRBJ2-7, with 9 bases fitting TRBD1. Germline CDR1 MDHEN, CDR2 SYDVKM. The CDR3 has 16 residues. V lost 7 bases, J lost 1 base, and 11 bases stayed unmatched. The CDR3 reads CASTIVSGTGSYEQYF. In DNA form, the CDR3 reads TGTGCCAGCACAATAGTCTCCGGGACAGGGTCCTACGAGCAGTACTTC.

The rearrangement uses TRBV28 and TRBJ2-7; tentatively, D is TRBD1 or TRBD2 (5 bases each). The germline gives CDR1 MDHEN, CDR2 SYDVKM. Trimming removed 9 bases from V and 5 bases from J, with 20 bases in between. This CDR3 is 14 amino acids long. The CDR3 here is CASEPGPSLHEQYF. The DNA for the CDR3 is TGTGCCAGTGAACCGGGACCATCATTGCACGAGCAGTACTTC.

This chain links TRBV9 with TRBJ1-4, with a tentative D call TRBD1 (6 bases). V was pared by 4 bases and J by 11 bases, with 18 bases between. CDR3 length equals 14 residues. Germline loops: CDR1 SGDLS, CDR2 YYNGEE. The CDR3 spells CASSTRGTFGKLFF. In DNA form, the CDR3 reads TGTGCCAGCAGCACAAGGGGGACATTCGGGAAACTGTTTTTT. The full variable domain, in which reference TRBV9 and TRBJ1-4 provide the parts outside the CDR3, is DSGVTQTPKHLITATGQRVTLRCSPRSGDLSVYWYQQSLDQGLQFLIQYYNGEERAKGNILERFSAQQFPDLHSELNLSSLELGDSALYFCASSTRGTFGKLFFGSGTQLSVL.

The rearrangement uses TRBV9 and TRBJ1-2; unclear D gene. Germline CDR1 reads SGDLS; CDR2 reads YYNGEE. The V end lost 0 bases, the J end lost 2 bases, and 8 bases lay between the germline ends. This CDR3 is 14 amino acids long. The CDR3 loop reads CASSVALQNYGYTF. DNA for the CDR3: TGTGCCAGCAGCGTAGCACTGCAGAACTATGGCTACACCTTC.

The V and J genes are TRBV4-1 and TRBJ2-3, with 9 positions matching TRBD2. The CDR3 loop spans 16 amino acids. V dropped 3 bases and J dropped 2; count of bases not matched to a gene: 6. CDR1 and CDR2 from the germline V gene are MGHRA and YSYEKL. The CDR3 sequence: CASSQSGLAHTDTQYF. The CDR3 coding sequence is TGCGCCAGCAGCCAGTCAGGACTAGCGCACACAGATACGCAGTATTTT.

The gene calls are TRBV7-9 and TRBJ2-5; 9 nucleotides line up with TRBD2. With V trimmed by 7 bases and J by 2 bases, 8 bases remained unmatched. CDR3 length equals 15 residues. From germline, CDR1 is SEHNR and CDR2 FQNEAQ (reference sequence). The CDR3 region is CASTQGSGGQETQYF. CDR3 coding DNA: TGTGCCAGCACCCAAGGTAGCGGGGGACAAGAGACCCAGTACTTC.